This T cell receptor (beta chain) is from a study of patients and donors after allogeneic stem cell transplantation. One entry per CDR3 protein results from TCRdb running MiXCR on the RT-PCR reads. Here the sample spans over 30,000 distinct CDR3 sequences, roughly a third being singletons. In its sample, this clonotype was seen many times. V lost 5 bases and J lost 7; bases outside the gene matches: 8. The CDR3 loop spans 15 amino acids. Germline assignment: CDR1 LGHDT and CDR2 YNNKEL (reference sequence). The J gene is TRBJ1-3, the V gene TRBV3-1; 10 nucleotides align to TRBD1. The sequenced material came from blood, either unsorted or a sorted T cell fraction (not recorded which). The receptor comes from a human donor who was either an allogeneic HSCT recipient or a stem cell or donor lymphocyte infusion donor (not recorded which). It is not recorded whose cells these are; they may come from a transplant donor. CDR3 nucleotides: TGTGCCAGCAGCTACCCGCGACAGGGGGCCAACACCATATATTTT. Translation: CASSYPRQGANTIYF.